Shown below are 9 T cell receptor beta chains from a single sample sequenced in a study of shared clonotypes between healthy human individuals. Clones were sequenced by immunoSEQ multiplex PCR, and TCRdb holds only the in-frame ones, with some missing. The repertoire includes millions of clones, more than 80% of them detected once, and approximately 0.4% sits in the top ten. The sequenced sample consisted of naive CD4+ T cells from PBMCs. Subset indicated: CD45RA+ positively selected. Receptors originate from a man aged 18 to 29 in good health. Some clones in this sample may be carry-over from other donors' samples.

The CDR3 loop reads CASSVGGRSSGANVLTF. The CDR3, as DNA: TGCGCCAGCAGCGTAGGGGGCCGTAGCTCTGGGGCCAACGTCCTGACTTTC. This rearrangement joins TRBV5-1 to TRBJ2-6; 7 bases agree with TRBD1. J was trimmed by 0 bases and V by 4 bases; bases with no gene match: 7. CDR3 length equals 17 residues. CDR1 is SGHRS, CDR2 YFSETQ, per germline.

V and J are TRBV6-1 and TRBJ2-3, with D unresolved. V lost 6 bases to trimming and J lost 3 bases, with 10 bases between them. CDR3 size: 13 residues. CDR1 is MNHNS, CDR2 SASEGT, per germline. CDR3 in DNA: TGTGCCAGCAGACAGAAGCAGACAGATACGCAGTATTTT. It yields the protein CASRQKQTDTQYF.

This clone was detected only once. The same CDR3 arises from other DNA sequences in this sample as well. CDR3 DNA sequence: TGTGCCAGCAGCCCGGGACTAGCTGGGGAGACCCAGTACTTC. Residues: CASSPGLAGETQYF. The rearrangement links TRBV2 to TRBJ2-5, with 9 bases that match TRBD2. The germline CDR1 and CDR2 sequences are SNHLY and FYNNEI. Trimming at V came to 6 bases and at J to 5 bases, leaving 7 bases not matched to a gene. The CDR3 is 14 amino acids. Together with reference TRBV2 and TRBJ2-5, the CDR3 gives the full variable domain: EPEVTQTPSHQVTQMGQEVILRCVPISNHLYFYWYRQILGQKVEFLVSFYNNEISEKSEIFDDQFSVERPDGSNFTLKIRSTKLEDSAMYFCASSPGLAGETQYFGPGTRLLVL.

The chain uses TRBV13 and TRBJ1-4, with D possibly being TRBD1 (5 bases). In germline, CDR1 is PRHDT, CDR2 FYEKMQ (reference sequence). V lost 5 bases and J lost 3, with 19 bases in between. This CDR3 spans 17 amino acids. The CDR3 DNA reads as TGTGCCAGCAGCCCGAGGACACGGAGCGGGGCTAATGAAAAACTGTTTTTT. It yields the protein CASSPRTRSGANEKLFF. Drawing the rest from reference TRBV13 and TRBJ1-4, the complete variable domain is AAGVIQSPRHLIKEKRETATLKCYPIPRHDTVYWYQQGPGQDPQFLISFYEKMQSDKGSIPDRFSAQQFSDYHSELNMSSLELGDSALYFCASSPRTRSGANEKLFFGSGTQLSVL.

Worth noting for this clone: The same CDR3 can be traced to other DNA sequences in this sample. Here the CDR3 reads CASSPDRVYEQYF. The DNA for the CDR3 is TGTGCCAGCTCACCAGACAGGGTCTACGAGCAGTACTTC. The rearrangement uses TRBV18 and TRBJ2-7; 7 bases fit TRBD1. V lost 2 bases to trimming and J lost 3 bases; unmatched junction nucleotides: 1. This CDR3 region has 13 residues. CDR1 and CDR2 (germline): KGHSH, LQKENI. The complete variable domain, with remaining parts taken from reference TRBV18 and TRBJ2-7, reads NAGVMQNPRHLVRRRGQEARLRCSPMKGHSHVYWYRQLPEEGLKFMVYLQKENIIDESGMPKERFSAEFPKEGPSILRIQQVVRGDSAAYFCASSPDRVYEQYFGPGTRLTVT.

The rearrangement links TRBV2 to TRBJ2-1, with D perhaps matching TRBD1 (6 bases). V lost 7 bases and J 6 bases, leaving 16 bases between the germline ends. This CDR3 has 14 amino acids. CDR1 is SNHLY, CDR2 FYNNEI, per germline. CDR3 bases: TGTGCCAGCACTTTCGGGACATATGGCAATGAGCAGTTCTTC. Protein sequence: CASTFGTYGNEQFF.

In this sample, this clone turned up once. The CDR3 reads CASRTRLAGVADTQYF. DNA of the CDR3: TGTGCCAGCAGAACGCGACTAGCGGGAGTGGCAGATACGCAGTATTTT. The chain joins TRBV6-6 to TRBJ2-3, with 12 positions matching TRBD2. V lost 6 bases, J lost 4 bases, and 8 bases stayed unmatched. Germline V lookup: CDR1 MNHNY, CDR2 SVGAGI (reference sequence). There are 16 residues in the CDR3.

The rearrangement uses TRBV5-1 and TRBJ2-7, with 8 bases fitting TRBD2. The CDR3 totals 16 residues. Germline V lookup: CDR1 SGHRS, CDR2 YFSETQ. Trimming cost V 4 bases and J 4 bases; bases outside gene matches: 13. As DNA, the CDR3 is TGCGCCAGCAGCCCGGGGGCGGGGGGCCCTGGTTACGAGCAGTACTTC. It is translated as CASSPGAGGPGYEQYF. Using reference TRBV5-1 and TRBJ2-7 for the parts outside the CDR3, the full variable domain is KAGVTQTPRYLIKTRGQQVTLSCSPISGHRSVSWYQQTPGQGLQFLFEYFSETQRNKGNFPGRFSGRQFSNSRSEMNVSTLELGDSALYLCASSPGAGGPGYEQYFGPGTRLTVT.

Notes on this clone: This CDR3 is also generated by other DNA sequences in the sample. The genes are TRBV18 and TRBJ2-7; 7 bases fit TRBD2. Germline lookup yields CDR1 KGHSH and CDR2 LQKENI. This CDR3 spans 14 amino acids. The V gene end was trimmed by 2 bases and the J gene end by 2 bases; junction bases not matched to a gene: 3. The CDR3 nucleotides read TGTGCCAGCTCACCATACAGCGGGGCCTACGAGCAGTACTTC. This encodes CASSPYSGAYEQYF.